These T cell receptor beta chains were read from a single sample in a study of molecular identifiers for immune sequencing clone quantification. TCRdb used MiXCR to reprocess the PCR reads, holding one entry per CDR3 protein. The sample consists of roughly 300,000 distinct CDR3 sequences, roughly 24% of them appearing once. The sample consisted of naive CD8+ T cells from blood, with Jurkat cell RNA spiked in. The receptors derive from a human donor in good health. Some libraries in this study had Jurkat cell RNA spiked in. Both conserved end residues are part of each CDR3. Size is stated for part of the rows, as once, few or many counts, or as a class when the clone is expanded.

J gene,clone size,CDR3 length,V gene,CDR3 protein
TRBJ2-7,many,13,TRBV25-1,CASSQGLVYEQYF
TRBJ1-6,few,13,TRBV11-2,CASSLGVNSPLHF
TRBJ2-1,many,15,TRBV2,CASNSQPSSYNEQFF
TRBJ1-1,many,11,TRBV4-3,CASSQGIEAFF
TRBJ2-7,few,16,TRBV28,CASSPTGTTASHEQYF
TRBJ2-7,-,13,TRBV7-9,CASGLSSAIEQYF
TRBJ2-7,-,13,TRBV2,CASSELPLSGQYF
TRBJ2-7,many,14,TRBV19,CASSFGTGSYEQYF
TRBJ2-7,-,15,TRBV4-3,CASSQGGTGPYEQYF
TRBJ1-1,-,15,TRBV4-1,CASSQIQGAELGAFF
TRBJ2-5,few,13,TRBV29-1,CSVGQGQQETQYF
TRBJ1-1,many,11,TRBV28,CASSFVTEAFF
TRBJ2-7,few,14,TRBV7-9,CASSLVATSYEQYF
TRBJ2-6,few,15,TRBV19,CASSPALSGANVLTF
TRBJ1-4,few,11,TRBV6-1,CASREGEKLFF
TRBJ2-5,-,14,TRBV11-2,CASSLMGYQETQYF
TRBJ2-1,few,14,TRBV5-4,CASSPGWGNGEQFF
TRBJ2-5,-,13,TRBV5-4,CASSKDGQETQYF
TRBJ2-7,few,14,TRBV20-1,CSARAGYSSYEQYF
TRBJ1-1,-,14,TRBV27,CASSPARGSTEAFF
TRBJ1-1,many,15,TRBV6-2/TRBV6-3,CASSRYSGTGIEAFF
TRBJ2-3,many,15,TRBV29-1,CSVEETSGATDTQYF
TRBJ2-2,-,16,TRBV7-6,CASSLGGGRFTGALFF
TRBJ1-4,many,16,TRBV7-9,CASSTNGGATNEKLFF
TRBJ1-3,-,16,TRBV12-3/TRBV12-4,CASRLPGPHSGNTIYF
TRBJ1-1,many,14,TRBV5-1,CASSLGRLVAEAFF
TRBJ2-5,-,15,TRBV12-5,CASGLNSFSQETQYF
TRBJ1-1,many,13,TRBV7-9,CASSPVGSTEAFF
TRBJ2-3,-,13,TRBV10-3,CAISEGPTNTQYF
TRBJ1-1,many,16,TRBV7-2,CASSLGWGLNGTEAFF
TRBJ2-7,many,14,TRBV7-2,CASSLGLGGGEQYF
TRBJ2-3,many,17,TRBV9,CASSGNRGPFFTDTQYF
TRBJ1-2,-,17,TRBV4-3,CASSQDAGTGVSYGYTF
TRBJ2-1,-,15,TRBV10-2,CASHSTGTGECEQFF
TRBJ1-5,-,15,TRBV6-2/TRBV6-3,CASTIGPRGAQPQHF
TRBJ1-1,many,12,TRBV4-1,CASSQVSGEAFF
TRBJ1-1,-,14,TRBV6-2/TRBV6-3,CASKWTGGGTEAFF
TRBJ1-2,many,14,TRBV13,CASSLVGEPYGYTF
TRBJ2-7,-,16,TRBV30,CAWSVGAGSLLREQYF
TRBJ2-3,-,16,TRBV29-1,CSVVCEGETSTDTQYF
TRBJ2-1,many,14,TRBV5-1,CASSLRQGAGEQFF
TRBJ1-2,-,18,TRBV4-3,CASSQDLPDKPDNYGYTF
TRBJ2-7,few,13,TRBV6-5,CASSPGQDYEQYF
TRBJ2-1,-,20,TRBV19,CASSIDYYVPAGQRGTEQFF
TRBJ2-1,few,16,TRBV6-5,CASKAPGTGTFNEQFF
TRBJ2-2,many,14,TRBV2,CASSDKGNTGELFF
TRBJ2-3,few,15,TRBV18,CASSPTDGLTDTQYF
TRBJ2-7,-,11,TRBV6-2/TRBV6-3,CASWDFEEQYF
TRBJ2-6,many,18,TRBV9,CASSDTGGSHSGANVLTF
TRBJ2-3,-,16,TRBV4-1,CASSQDFRPSTATQYF
TRBJ2-7,few,16,TRBV4-3,CASSQVSGPSSYEQYF
TRBJ2-3,-,15,TRBV13,CASSFELAGGDTQYF
TRBJ1-2,few,15,TRBV4-1,CASSRNRGQDYGYTF
TRBJ2-6,-,16,TRBV6-2/TRBV6-3,CASSYIRTSGANVLTF
TRBJ2-1,many,14,TRBV29-1,CSVKGLAAYNEQFF